The T cell receptor beta chain under discussion was sequenced for a study of T cell responses to AZD1222 COVID-19 vaccine. Germline V gives CDR1 MGHDK, CDR2 SYGVNS. J was trimmed by 7 bases and V by 6 bases; bases with no gene match: 8. This CDR3 contains 13 residues. Using immunoSEQ multiplex PCR, the repertoire was profiled, and TCRdb retains in-frame clones only, with some absent. The sample holds around 200,000 clones, more than 85% seen once. The V and J genes are TRBV25-1 and TRBJ1-2; the match to TRBD1 covers 7 bases. This TCR came from an adult in good health. This sample comprised peripheral blood, obtained on day 0 of AZD1222 vaccination. CDR3 residues: CASRPDRVGGYTF. CDR3 coding DNA: TGTGCCAGCAGGCCCGACAGGGTTGGTGGCTACACCTTC.